The 9 T cell receptor beta chains below were found in one sample sequenced in a study of shared clonotypes between healthy human individuals. The table came from immunoSEQ multiplex PCR; TCRdb's copy has only in-frame clones and leaves some out. This sample carries about 480,000 clones, roughly 79% of them seen once, and the ten largest clones take about an eighth. The sequenced sample consisted of PBMCs. These TCRs come from a woman aged 40 to 50 in good health. Some clones in this sample may be carry-over from other donors' samples.

This chain links TRBV9 with TRBJ2-1, with TRBD2 as a possible D gene (6 bases). The length of the CDR3 is 14 residues. The germline V gene has CDR1 SGDLS and CDR2 YYNGEE. V was cut by 2 bases and J by 6 bases, with 12 bases left in between. CDR3 DNA sequence: TGTGCCAGCAGCGTCGGGTGGGGGGTCAATGAGCAGTTCTTC. It codes for CASSVGWGVNEQFF.

The chain recombines TRBV28 with TRBJ2-7; the D is unclear. Germline loops: CDR1 MDHEN, CDR2 SYDVKM. The CDR3 loop spans 13 amino acids. V dropped 4 bases and J dropped 13 bases, with 20 bases sitting between them. In nucleotides, the CDR3 is TGTGCCAGCAGTTCAAAATTCCCCCCAGCGCCCTACTTC. Amino acid sequence: CASSSKFPPAPYF.

This clone was counted only a few times. The V call is TRBV9, the J call TRBJ1-4; maybe TRBD1 (6 bases). The germline V gene encodes CDR1 SGDLS and CDR2 YYNGEE. Trimming took off 0 bases at V and 7 bases at J, with 10 bases between the two ends. This CDR3 is built from 14 residues. The CDR3 region is CASSVGTVPEKLFF. CDR3 in DNA: TGTGCCAGCAGCGTAGGGACAGTTCCTGAAAAACTGTTTTTT.

This clone was seen a single time. Sequence at one end of the junction differs from germline and may be a read error. The V call is TRBV30, the J call TRBJ2-7; D is unclear. The germline V gene encodes CDR1 GTSNPN and CDR2 SVGIG (reference sequence). The CDR3 is made up of 11 amino acids. The CDR3 loop reads CARSSPGEQYF. The CDR3 nucleotides read TGCGCCCGGAGTAGCCCGGGCGAGCAGTACTTC.

This sequence joins TRBV27 and TRBJ1-2, with D possibly being TRBD1 (6 bases). With 1 base removed from V and 3 bases from J, the gap between germline ends came to 21 bases. The CDR3 totals 18 residues. CDR1 and CDR2 from the germline V gene are MNHEY and SMNVEV (reference sequence). CDR3 nucleotides: TGTGCCAGCAGTTTATACGGCTTATCAGGGGAGGAATACTATGGCTACACCTTC. It codes for CASSLYGLSGEEYYGYTF.

The V call is TRBV9, the J call TRBJ2-3; D unclear. V was clipped by 4 bases and J by 6 bases, with 27 bases between them. There are 18 residues in the CDR3. The germline V gene has CDR1 SGDLS and CDR2 YYNGEE. CDR3 amino acids: CASSPQKGLQLLWDTQYF. CDR3 coding DNA: TGTGCCAGCAGCCCCCAGAAGGGTCTACAACTTCTTTGGGATACGCAGTATTTT.

This chain uses TRBV6-1 with TRBJ1-2; D remains ambiguous. Trimming took 4 bases from V and 5 from J, leaving 11 bases between them. The CDR3 runs to 13 residues. Per germline, CDR1 MNHNS and CDR2 SASEGT. The chain's CDR3 is CASSAYSPYGYTF. The CDR3, as DNA: TGTGCCAGCAGTGCCTACAGTCCTTATGGCTACACCTTC.

This chain uses TRBV30 with TRBJ2-7; 8 bases map to TRBD2. The CDR3 is 13 residues long. CDR1 and CDR2 from the germline V gene are GTSNPN and SVGIG (reference sequence). The trim removed 5 bases at V and 4 bases at J, leaving 7 bases unmatched. The CDR3, as DNA: TGTGCCTGGGCGTCCGGGAGGGGGTACGAGCAGTACTTC. Amino acid sequence: CAWASGRGYEQYF.

The chain links TRBV5-1 to TRBJ1-1; D is uncertain. Per the germline V gene, CDR1 is SGHRS and CDR2 is YFSETQ. The CDR3 extends over 15 amino acids. V was clipped by 0 bases and J by 7 bases, with 16 bases between them. Here the CDR3 DNA reads TGCGCCAGCAGCTTGGATCTGCGGGAGTCAGGTGAAGCTTTCTTT. It codes for CASSLDLRESGEAFF.